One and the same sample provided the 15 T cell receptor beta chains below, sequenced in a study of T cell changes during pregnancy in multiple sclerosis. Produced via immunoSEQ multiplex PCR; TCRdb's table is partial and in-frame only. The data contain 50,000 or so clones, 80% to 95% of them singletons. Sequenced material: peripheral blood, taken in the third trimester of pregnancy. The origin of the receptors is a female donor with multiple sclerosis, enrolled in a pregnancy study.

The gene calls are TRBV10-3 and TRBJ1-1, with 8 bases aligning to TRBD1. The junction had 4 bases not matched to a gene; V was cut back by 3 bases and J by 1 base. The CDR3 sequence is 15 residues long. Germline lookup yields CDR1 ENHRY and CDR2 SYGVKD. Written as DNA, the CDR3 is TGTGCCATCAGTGATTGGGACAGGACGAACACTGAAGCTTTCTTT. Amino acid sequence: CAISDWDRTNTEAFF.

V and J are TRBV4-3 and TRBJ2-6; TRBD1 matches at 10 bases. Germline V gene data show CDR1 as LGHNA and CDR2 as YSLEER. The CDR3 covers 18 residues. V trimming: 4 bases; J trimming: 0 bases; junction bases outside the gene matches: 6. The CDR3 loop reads CASSPRQGAFSGANVLTF. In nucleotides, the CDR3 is TGCGCCAGCAGCCCCAGACAGGGGGCCTTCTCTGGGGCCAACGTCCTGACTTTC.

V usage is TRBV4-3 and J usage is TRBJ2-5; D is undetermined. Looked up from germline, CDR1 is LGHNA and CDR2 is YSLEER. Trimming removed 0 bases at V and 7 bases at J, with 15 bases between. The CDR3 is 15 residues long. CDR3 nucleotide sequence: TGCGCCAGCAGCCAAGATTGGGCAGGTGTCGGGACCCAGTACTTC. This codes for CASSQDWAGVGTQYF.

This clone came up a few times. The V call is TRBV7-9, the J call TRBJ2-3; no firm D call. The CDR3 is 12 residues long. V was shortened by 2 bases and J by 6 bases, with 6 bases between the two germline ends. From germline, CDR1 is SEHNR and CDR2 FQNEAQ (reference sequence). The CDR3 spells CASSLSVDTQYF. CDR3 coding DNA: TGTGCCAGCAGCTTATCGGTGGATACGCAGTATTTT.

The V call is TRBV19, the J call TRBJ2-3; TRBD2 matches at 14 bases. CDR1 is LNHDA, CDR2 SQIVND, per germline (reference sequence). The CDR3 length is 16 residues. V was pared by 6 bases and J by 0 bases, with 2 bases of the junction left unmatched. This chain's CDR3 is CASSRLAGGSTDTQYF. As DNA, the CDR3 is TGTGCCAGTAGCAGACTAGCGGGAGGGAGCACAGATACGCAGTATTTT.

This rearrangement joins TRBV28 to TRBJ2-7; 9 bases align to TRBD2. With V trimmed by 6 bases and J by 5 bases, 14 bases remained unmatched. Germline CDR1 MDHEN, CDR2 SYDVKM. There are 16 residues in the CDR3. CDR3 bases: TGTGCCAGCAGGGACCATACTATAGCGGGGGATGACGAGCAGTACTTC. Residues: CASRDHTIAGDDEQYF. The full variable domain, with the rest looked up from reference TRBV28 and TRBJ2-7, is DVKVTQSSRYLVKRTGEKVFLECVQDMDHENMFWYRQDPGLGLRLIYFSYDVKMKEKGDIPEGYSVSREKKERFSLILESASTNQTSMYLCASRDHTIAGDDEQYFGPGTRLTVT.

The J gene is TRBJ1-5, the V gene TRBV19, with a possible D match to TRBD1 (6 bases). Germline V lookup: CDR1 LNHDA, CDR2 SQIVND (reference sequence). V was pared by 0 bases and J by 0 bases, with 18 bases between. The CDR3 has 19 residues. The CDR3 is CASSIDPLAGVVSNQPQHF. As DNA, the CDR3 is TGTGCCAGTAGTATAGACCCCCTTGCAGGGGTCGTTAGCAATCAGCCCCAGCATTTT.

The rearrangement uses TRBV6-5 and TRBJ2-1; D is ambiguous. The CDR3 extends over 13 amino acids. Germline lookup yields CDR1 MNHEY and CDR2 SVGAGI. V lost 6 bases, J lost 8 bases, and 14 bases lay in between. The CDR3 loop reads CASSPAGVHEQFF. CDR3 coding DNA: TGTGCCAGCAGCCCGGCCGGAGTCCATGAGCAGTTCTTC.

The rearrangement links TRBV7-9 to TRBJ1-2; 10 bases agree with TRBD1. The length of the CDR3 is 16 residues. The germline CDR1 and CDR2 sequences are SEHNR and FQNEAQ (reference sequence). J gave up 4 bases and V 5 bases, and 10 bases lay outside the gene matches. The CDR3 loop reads CASSISGTGVPYGYTF. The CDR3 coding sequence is TGTGCCAGCAGCATTTCCGGGACAGGGGTCCCCTATGGCTACACCTTC.

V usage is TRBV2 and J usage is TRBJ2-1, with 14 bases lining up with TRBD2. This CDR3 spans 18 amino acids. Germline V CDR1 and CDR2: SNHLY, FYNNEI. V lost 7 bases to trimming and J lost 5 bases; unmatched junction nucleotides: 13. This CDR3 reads CASTPGLAGVVRDNEQFF. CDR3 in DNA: TGTGCCAGCACCCCGGGACTAGCGGGAGTAGTTAGGGACAATGAGCAGTTCTTC.

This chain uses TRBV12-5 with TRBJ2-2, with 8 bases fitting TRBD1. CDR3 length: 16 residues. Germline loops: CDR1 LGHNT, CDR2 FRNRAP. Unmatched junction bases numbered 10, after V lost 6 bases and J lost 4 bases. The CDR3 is CASGPGQGTGTGELFF. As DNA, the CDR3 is TGTGCTAGTGGCCCCGGACAGGGCACGGGCACCGGGGAGCTGTTTTTT.

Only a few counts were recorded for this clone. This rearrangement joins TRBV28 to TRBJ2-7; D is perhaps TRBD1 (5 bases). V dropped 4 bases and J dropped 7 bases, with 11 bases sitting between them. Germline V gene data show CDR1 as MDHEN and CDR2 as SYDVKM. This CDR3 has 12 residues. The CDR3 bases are TGTGCCAGCAGTTCCCTCAGGGCTGAGCAGTACTTC. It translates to CASSSLRAEQYF.

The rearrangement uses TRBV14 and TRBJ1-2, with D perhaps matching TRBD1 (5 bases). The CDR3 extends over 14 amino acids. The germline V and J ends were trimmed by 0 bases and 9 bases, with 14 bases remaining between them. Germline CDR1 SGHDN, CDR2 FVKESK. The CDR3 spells CASSQEEGVDRYTF. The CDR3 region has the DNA TGTGCCAGCAGCCAAGAAGAAGGGGTTGATCGCTACACCTTC. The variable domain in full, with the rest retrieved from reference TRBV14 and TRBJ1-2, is EAGVTQFPSHSVIEKGQTVTLRCDPISGHDNLYWYRRVMGKEIKFLLHFVKESKQDESGMPNNRFLAERTGGTYSTLKVQPAELEDSGVYFCASSQEEGVDRYTFGSGTRLTVV.

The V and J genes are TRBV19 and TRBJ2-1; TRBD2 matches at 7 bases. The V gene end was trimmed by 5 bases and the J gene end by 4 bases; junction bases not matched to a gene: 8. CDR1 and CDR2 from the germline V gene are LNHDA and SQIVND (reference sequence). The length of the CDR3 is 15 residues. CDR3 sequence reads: CASSGRETFYNEQFF. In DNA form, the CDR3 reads TGTGCCAGTAGTGGGAGGGAGACCTTTTACAATGAGCAGTTCTTC.

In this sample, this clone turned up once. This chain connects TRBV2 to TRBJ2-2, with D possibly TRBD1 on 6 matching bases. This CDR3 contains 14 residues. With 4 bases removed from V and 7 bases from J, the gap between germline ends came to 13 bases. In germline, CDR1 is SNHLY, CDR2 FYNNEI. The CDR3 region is CASSGAQGRGELFF. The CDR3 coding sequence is TGTGCCAGCAGTGGGGCACAGGGCCGCGGGGAGCTGTTTTTT. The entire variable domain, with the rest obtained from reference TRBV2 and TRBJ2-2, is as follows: EPEVTQTPSHQVTQMGQEVILRCVPISNHLYFYWYRQILGQKVEFLVSFYNNEISEKSEIFDDQFSVERPDGSNFTLKIRSTKLEDSAMYFCASSGAQGRGELFFGEGSRLTVL.